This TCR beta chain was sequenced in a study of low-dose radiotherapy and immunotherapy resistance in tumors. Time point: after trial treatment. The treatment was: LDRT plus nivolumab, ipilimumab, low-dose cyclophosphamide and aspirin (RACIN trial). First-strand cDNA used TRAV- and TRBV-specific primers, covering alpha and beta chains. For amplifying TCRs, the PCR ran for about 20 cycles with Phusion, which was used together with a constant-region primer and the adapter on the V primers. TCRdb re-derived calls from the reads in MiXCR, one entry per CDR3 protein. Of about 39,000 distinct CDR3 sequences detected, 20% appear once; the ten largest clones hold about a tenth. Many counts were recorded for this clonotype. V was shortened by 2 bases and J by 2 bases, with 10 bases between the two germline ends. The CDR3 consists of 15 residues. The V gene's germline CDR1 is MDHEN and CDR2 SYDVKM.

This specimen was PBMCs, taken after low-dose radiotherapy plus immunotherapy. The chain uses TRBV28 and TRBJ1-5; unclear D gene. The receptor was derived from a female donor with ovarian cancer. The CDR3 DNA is TGTGCCAGCAGTTTAACAGTAAGGGGCAATCAGCCCCAGCATTTT. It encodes CASSLTVRGNQPQHF.